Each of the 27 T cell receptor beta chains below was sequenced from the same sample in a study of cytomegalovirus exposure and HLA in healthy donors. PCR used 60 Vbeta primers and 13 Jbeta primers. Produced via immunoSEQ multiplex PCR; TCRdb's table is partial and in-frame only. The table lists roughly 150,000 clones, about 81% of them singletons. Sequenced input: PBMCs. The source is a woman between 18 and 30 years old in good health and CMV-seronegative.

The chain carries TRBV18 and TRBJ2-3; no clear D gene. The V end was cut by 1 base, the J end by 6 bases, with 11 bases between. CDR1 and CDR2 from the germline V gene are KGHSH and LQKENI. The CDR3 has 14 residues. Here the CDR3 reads CASSPRIELDTQYF. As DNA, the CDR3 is TGTGCCAGCTCACCACGCATCGAACTGGATACGCAGTATTTT.

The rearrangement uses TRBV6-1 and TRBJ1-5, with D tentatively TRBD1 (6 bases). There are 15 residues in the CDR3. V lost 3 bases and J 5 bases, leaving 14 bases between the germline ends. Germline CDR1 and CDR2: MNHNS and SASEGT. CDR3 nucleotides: TGTGCCAGCAGTGATTACAGGGTACGGGATCAGCCCCAGCATTTT. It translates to CASSDYRVRDQPQHF.

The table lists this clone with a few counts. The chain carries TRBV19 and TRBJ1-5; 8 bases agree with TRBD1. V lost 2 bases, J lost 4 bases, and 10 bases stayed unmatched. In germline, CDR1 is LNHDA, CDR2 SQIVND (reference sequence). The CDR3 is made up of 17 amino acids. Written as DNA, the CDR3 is TGTGCCAGTAGTATATCGCGGGGGACAGGTGGAAATCAGCCCCAGCATTTT. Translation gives CASSISRGTGGNQPQHF.

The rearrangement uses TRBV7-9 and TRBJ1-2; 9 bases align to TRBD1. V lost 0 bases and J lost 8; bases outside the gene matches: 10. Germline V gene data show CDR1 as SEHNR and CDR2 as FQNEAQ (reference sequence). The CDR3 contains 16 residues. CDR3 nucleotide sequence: TGTGCCAGCAGCTTAGCGGGGGGACAGGGATCTGGCGGCTACACCTTC. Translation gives CASSLAGGQGSGGYTF.

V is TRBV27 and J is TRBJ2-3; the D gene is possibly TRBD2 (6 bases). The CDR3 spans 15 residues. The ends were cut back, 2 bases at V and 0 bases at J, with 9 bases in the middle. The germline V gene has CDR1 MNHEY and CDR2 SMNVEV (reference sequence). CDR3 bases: TGTGCCAGCAGTTTACTAGCGAGTAGCACAGATACGCAGTATTTT. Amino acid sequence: CASSLLASSTDTQYF.

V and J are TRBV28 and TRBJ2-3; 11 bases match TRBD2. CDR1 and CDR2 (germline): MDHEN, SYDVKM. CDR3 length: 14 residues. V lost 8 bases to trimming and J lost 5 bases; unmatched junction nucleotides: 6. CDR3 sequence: CASGLAGGEDTQYF. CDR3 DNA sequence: TGTGCCAGCGGCTTAGCGGGGGGGGAAGATACGCAGTATTTT.

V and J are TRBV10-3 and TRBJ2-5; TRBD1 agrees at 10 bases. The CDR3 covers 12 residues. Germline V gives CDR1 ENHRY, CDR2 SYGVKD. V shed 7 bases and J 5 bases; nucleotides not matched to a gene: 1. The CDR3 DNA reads TGTGCCATCAAGGGACAGGGGGAGACCCAGTACTTC. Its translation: CAIKGQGETQYF.

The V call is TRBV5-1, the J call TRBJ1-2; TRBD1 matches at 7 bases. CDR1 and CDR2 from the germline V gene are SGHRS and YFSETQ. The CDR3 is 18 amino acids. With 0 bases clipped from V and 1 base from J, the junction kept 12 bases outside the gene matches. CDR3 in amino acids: CASSLDPYRGRGNYGYTF. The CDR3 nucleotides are TGCGCCAGCAGCTTGGACCCCTACAGGGGCCGAGGTAACTATGGCTACACCTTC.

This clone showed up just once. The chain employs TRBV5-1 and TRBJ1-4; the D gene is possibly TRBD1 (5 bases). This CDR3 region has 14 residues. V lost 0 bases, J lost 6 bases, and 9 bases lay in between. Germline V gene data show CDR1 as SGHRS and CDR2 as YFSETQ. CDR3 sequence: CASSLVPGYEKLFF. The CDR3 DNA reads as TGCGCCAGCAGCTTGGTGCCAGGGTATGAAAAACTGTTTTTT.

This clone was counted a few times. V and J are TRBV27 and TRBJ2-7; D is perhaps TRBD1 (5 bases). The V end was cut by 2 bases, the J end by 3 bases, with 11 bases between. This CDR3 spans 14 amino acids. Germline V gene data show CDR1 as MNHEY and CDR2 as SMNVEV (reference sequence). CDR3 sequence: CASSLTGKHYEQYF. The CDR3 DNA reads TGTGCCAGCAGTTTAACAGGAAAGCACTACGAGCAGTACTTC.

CDR3 nucleotides: TGTGCCAGCAGTCCCAACCGAGGACATTTTACTAACTATGGCTACACCTTC. Encoded protein: CASSPNRGHFTNYGYTF. The chain couples TRBV28 to TRBJ1-2; perhaps TRBD1 as D (5 bases). V lost 5 bases and J lost 0, with 19 bases in between. Germline lookup yields CDR1 MDHEN and CDR2 SYDVKM. The CDR3 spans 17 residues.

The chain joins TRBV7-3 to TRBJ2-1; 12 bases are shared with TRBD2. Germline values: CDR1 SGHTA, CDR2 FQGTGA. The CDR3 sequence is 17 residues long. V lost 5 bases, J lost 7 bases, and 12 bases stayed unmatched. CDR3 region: CASSKTSGSRLGNEQFF. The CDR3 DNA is TGTGCCAGCAGCAAGACTAGCGGGAGCAGGTTAGGTAATGAGCAGTTCTTC.

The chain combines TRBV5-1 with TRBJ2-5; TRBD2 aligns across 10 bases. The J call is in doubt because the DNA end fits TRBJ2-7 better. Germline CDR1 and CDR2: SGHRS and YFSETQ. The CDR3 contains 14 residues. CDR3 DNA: TGCGCCAGCAGTTGGCCTAGCGGGAGCGACGAGCAGTACTTC. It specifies CASSWPSGSDEQYF.

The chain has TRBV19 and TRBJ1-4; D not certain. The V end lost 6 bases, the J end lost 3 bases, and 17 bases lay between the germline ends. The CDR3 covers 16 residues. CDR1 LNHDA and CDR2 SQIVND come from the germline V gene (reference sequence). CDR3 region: CASRPPGKLANEKLFF. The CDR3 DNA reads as TGTGCCAGTAGGCCGCCGGGGAAATTAGCTAATGAAAAACTGTTTTTT.

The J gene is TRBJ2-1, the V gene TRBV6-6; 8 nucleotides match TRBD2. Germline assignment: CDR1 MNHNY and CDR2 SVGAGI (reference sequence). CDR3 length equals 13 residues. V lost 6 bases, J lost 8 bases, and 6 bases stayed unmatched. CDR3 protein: CASRQRGGDEQFF. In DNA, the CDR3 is TGTGCCAGCAGACAACGGGGGGGCGATGAGCAGTTCTTC.

CDR3 sequence reads: CASSPPHPSGELFF. The CDR3 coding sequence is TGTGCCAGCTCACCACCACACCCCTCCGGGGAGCTGTTTTTT. The V call is TRBV18, the J call TRBJ2-2; D uncertain. V lost 0 bases and J lost 6, with 8 bases in between. This CDR3 has 14 residues. Germline assignment: CDR1 KGHSH and CDR2 LQKENI.

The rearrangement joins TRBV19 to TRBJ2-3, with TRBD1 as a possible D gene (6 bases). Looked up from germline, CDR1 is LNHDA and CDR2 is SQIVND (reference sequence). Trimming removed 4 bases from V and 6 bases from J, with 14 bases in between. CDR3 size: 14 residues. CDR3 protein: CASSNRAGEDTQYF. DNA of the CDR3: TGTGCCAGTAGTAATCGGGCAGGGGAGGATACGCAGTATTTT.

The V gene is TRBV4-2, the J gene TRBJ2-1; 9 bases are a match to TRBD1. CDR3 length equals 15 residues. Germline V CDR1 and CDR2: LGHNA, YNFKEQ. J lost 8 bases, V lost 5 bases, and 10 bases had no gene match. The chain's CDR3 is CASSFQDRGVDEQFF. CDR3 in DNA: TGTGCCAGCAGCTTTCAGGACAGGGGTGTGGATGAGCAGTTCTTC.

CDR3 in amino acids: CASSLGTSVKETQYF. The CDR3 nucleotides are TGCGCCAGCAGCTTGGGGACTAGCGTTAAAGAGACCCAGTACTTC. This chain joins TRBV5-1 and TRBJ2-5, with TRBD2 matching 9 bases. Germline lookup yields CDR1 SGHRS and CDR2 YFSETQ. The V and J ends lost 0 bases and 3 bases, in that order; junction bases with no gene match: 3. This CDR3 comprises 15 residues. Full variable domain (outside the CDR3, taken from reference TRBV5-1 and TRBJ2-5): KAGVTQTPRYLIKTRGQQVTLSCSPISGHRSVSWYQQTPGQGLQFLFEYFSETQRNKGNFPGRFSGRQFSNSRSEMNVSTLELGDSALYLCASSLGTSVKETQYFGPGTRLLVL.

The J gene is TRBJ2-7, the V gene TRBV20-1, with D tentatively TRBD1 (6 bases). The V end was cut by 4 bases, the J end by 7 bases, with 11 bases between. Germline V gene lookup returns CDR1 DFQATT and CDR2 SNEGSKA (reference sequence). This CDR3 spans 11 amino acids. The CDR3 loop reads CSAIRTVEQYF. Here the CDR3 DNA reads TGCAGTGCTATTAGGACAGTTGAGCAGTACTTC.

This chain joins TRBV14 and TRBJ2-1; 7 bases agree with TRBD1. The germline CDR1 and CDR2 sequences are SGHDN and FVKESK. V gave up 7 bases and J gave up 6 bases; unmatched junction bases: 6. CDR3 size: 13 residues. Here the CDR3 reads CASTRQGSNEQFF. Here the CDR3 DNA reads TGTGCCAGCACCCGACAGGGCAGCAATGAGCAGTTCTTC.

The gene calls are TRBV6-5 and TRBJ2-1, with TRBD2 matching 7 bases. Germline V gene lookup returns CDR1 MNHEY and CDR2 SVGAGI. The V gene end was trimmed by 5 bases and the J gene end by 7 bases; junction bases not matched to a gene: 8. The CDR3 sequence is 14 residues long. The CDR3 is CASSRRGGSNEQFF. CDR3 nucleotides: TGTGCCAGCAGTCGCCGGGGAGGGTCTAATGAGCAGTTCTTC.

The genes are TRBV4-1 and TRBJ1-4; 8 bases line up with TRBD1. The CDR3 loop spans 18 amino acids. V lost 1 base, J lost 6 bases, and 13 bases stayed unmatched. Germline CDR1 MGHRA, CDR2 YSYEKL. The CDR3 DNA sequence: TGCGCCAGCAGCCAAGGAGGGGTCAGACAGGGGAGGTATGAAAAACTGTTTTTT. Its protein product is CASSQGGVRQGRYEKLFF.

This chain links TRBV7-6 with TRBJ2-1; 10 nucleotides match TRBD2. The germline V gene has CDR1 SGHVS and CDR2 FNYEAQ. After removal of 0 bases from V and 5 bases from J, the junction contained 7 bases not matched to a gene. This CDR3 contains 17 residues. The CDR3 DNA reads TGTGCCAGCAGCTTAGCGGTTGCTAGCGGGAGTGACAATGAGCAGTTCTTC. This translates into CASSLAVASGSDNEQFF.

The CDR3 DNA sequence: TGTGCCAGCTCACCCGGGACAGGGGGAATCCTCACCGGGGAGCTGTTTTTT. Translating it yields CASSPGTGGILTGELFF. The chain links TRBV18 to TRBJ2-2; 11 bases align to TRBD1. The CDR3 consists of 17 residues. The J segment lost 4 bases and the V segment lost 3 bases, leaving 7 bases of the junction unmatched. CDR1 KGHSH and CDR2 LQKENI come from the germline V gene.

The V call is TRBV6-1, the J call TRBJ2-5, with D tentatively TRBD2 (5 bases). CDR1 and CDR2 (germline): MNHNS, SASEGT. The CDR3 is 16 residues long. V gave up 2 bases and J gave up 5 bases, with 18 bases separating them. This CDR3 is CASSEYSLRERETQYF. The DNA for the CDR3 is TGTGCCAGCAGTGAATACTCTTTGAGGGAGCGGGAGACCCAGTACTTC.

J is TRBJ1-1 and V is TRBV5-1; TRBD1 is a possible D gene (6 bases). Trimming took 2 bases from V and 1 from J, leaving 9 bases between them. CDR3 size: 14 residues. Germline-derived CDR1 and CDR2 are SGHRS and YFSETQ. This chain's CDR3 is CASSFTGPNTEAFF. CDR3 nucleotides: TGCGCCAGCAGCTTCACAGGGCCGAACACTGAAGCTTTCTTT.